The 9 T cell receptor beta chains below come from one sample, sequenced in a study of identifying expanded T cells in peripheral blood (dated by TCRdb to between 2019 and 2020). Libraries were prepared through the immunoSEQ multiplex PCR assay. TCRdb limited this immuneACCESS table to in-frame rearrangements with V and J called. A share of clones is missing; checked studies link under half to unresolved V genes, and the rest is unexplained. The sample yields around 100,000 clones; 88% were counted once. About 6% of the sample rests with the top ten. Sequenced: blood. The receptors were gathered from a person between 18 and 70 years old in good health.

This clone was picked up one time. The CDR3 reads CASSSQGYPYEQYF. For the CDR3, the DNA is TGTGCCAGCAGCTCACAGGGTTACCCCTACGAGCAGTACTTC. The chain employs TRBV7-2 and TRBJ2-7; D might be TRBD1 (6 bases). The CDR3 covers 14 residues. Germline CDR1 reads SGHTA; CDR2 reads FQGNSA. Deletions cut 4 bases from V and 2 bases from J, with 12 bases between.

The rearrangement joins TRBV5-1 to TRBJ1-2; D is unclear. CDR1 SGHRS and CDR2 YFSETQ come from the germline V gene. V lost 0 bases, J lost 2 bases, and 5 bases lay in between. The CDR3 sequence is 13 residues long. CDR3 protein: CASSLAPNYGYTF. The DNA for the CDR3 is TGCGCCAGCAGCTTGGCGCCCAACTATGGCTACACCTTC.

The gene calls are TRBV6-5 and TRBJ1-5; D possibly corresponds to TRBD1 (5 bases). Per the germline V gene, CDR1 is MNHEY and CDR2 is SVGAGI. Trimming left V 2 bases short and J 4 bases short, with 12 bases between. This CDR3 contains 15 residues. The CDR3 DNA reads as TGTGCCAGCAGTTACACCTCCACAGGTAATCAGCCCCAGCATTTT. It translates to CASSYTSTGNQPQHF.

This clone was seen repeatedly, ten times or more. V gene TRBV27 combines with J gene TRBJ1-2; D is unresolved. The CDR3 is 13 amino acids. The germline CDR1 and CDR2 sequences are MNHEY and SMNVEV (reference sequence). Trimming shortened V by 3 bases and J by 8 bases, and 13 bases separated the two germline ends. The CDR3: CASSFSGIEGYTF. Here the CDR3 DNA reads TGTGCCAGCAGTTTTTCGGGGATCGAAGGCTACACCTTC.

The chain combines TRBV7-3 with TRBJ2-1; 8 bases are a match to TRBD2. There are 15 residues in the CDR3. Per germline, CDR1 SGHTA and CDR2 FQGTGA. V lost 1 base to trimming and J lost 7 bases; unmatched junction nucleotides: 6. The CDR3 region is CASSLMGGTRNEQFF. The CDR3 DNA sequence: TGTGCCAGCAGCTTAATGGGCGGGACTAGAAATGAGCAGTTCTTC.

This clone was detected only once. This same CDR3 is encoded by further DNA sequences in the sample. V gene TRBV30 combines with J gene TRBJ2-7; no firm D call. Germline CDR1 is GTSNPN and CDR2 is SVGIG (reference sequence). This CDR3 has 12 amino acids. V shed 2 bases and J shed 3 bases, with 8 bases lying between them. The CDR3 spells CAWSRVGYEQYF. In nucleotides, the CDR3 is TGTGCCTGGAGTAGGGTGGGCTACGAGCAGTACTTC.

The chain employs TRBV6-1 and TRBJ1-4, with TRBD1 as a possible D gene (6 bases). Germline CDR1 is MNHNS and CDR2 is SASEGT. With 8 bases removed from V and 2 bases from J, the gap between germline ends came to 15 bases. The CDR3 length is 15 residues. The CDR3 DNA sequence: TGTGCCAGCGATAGGGGGGAGTTGACTAATGAAAAACTGTTTTTT. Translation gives CASDRGELTNEKLFF.

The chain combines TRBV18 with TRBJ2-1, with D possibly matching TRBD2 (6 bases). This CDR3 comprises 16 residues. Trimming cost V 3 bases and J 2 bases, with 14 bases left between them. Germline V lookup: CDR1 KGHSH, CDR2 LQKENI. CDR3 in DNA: TGTGCCAGCTCACCTATAACGGGGGTTACCTACAATGAGCAGTTCTTC. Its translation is CASSPITGVTYNEQFF.

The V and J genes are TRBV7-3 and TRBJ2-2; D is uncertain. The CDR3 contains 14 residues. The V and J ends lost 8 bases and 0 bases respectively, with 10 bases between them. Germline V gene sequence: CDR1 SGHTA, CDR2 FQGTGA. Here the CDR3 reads CASEVHANTGELFF. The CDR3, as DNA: TGTGCCAGCGAAGTCCACGCGAACACCGGGGAGCTGTTTTTT.